Listed below are T cell receptor beta chains from one sample, sequenced in a study of T-cell memory formation after mild COVID-19. TCRdb re-derived calls from the 5' RACE reads in MiXCR, one entry per CDR3 protein. The sample shows roughly 160,000 distinct CDR3 sequences, approximately 10% of them seen only once. Sequencing used PBMCs or a T cell subset sorted from them (not recorded which). All receptors come from a man younger than 30 who had mild COVID-19 (a few samples of this study predate the infection). Cell type and time point are not known. The conserved cysteine and the conserved F or W are not part of the CDR3 here.

V | CDR3
TRBV6-2/TRBV6-3 | ASSLPASGGRGNQPQH
TRBV6-1 | ASSRYFTSTDTQY
TRBV7-9 | ASSPHSTEAF
TRBV5-1 | ASSFSPHTSSTDTQY
TRBV14 | ASSRPAGGEQY
TRBV9 | ASSPTNTGRVEQY
TRBV7-3 | ASSPGSPGETQY
TRBV7-2 | ASSLHGEDTQY
TRBV21-1 | ASSKRVGPGSWSPGANVLT
TRBV5-1 | ASSPDEGETQY